The subject of this entry is one TCR beta chain. This receptor's antigen is unknown. Base qualities were left out, and no much larger clone turns up one base away. There are 11 amino acids in the CDR3, from cysteine to phenylalanine inclusive. The entry retains the CDR3 DNA only, 33 bases that are in frame from base 1. The germline V gene (reference sequence) provides CDR1 DFQATT and CDR2 SNEGSKA. The junction carries 12 bases between V and J, which are trimmed by 7 bases and 6 bases respectively. TCR CDR3 regions were amplified from genomic DNA by multiplex PCR using the deep immunoSEQ assay. Genomic DNA extracted from each cell subset was distributed evenly over all wells of several immunoSEQ 96-well plates, and each plate served as one replicate. For sorted subsets, 200 to 250 ng genomic DNA, equal to about 30,000 T cell genomes, was loaded into each replicate PCR. Purified libraries were measured with a Qubit 3.0 fluorometer, size-checked on a Bioanalyzer 2100, and measured again with the KAPA Library Quantification kit. A separate single-read 150-cycle Illumina NextSeq 550 flow cell was used to sequence each immunoSEQ 96-well plate. The original pipeline was this. The immunoSEQ output contained only junctional sequences without quality scores, so filtering could not match that applied to full-length reads. Sequences were annotated with PyIR, a Python wrapper for IgBLAST v1.9, and V/J genes and CDR3 were assigned using IMGT germline references. Reads were removed for weak V/J assignments (E-value above 1e-6), missing CDR3, stop codons, out-of-frame junctions, or ambiguous translated residues. V3J clonotypes were defined by identical inferred V gene, J gene, and CDR3 amino acid sequence. Percentage overlap between repertoires was computed as shared unique clonotypes divided by the size of the smaller repertoire. Repertoire richness was assessed with RTK rarefaction, the Chao1 estimator, and Recon v2.1 estimates of unobserved clonotypes. For all TCRbeta clonotypes obtained by the gDNA method from several donors, generation probabilities were computed with OLGA. TCRdb retrieved this table from immuneACCESS and kept in-frame rearrangements only. Not all clones are present; in checked studies, unresolved V genes account for under half, and no reason is known for the remainder. That table gives V, J and clone size, and the DNA gave D and trimming. Counted in this sample were roughly 2 million clones; roughly 95% of them appeared once. Roughly 0.13% of the sample is in the top ten clones.

This specimen belongs to a study of shared clonotypes between healthy human individuals (dated by TCRdb to the early 2020s). About the full investigation: The cohort included a few men and a couple of women between 18 and 49 years of age. For each donor, three plates each were used for CD4 naive and CD4 memory, two plates were used for CD8 naive, and one plate was used for CD8 memory. The study deeply sequenced blood TCR repertoires of several healthy adults to estimate repertoire size and the extent of clonotype sharing between individuals. Different laboratories and diverse techniques were used to prepare libraries and sequence TCR repertoires, to increase sequencing depth and limit assay-specific biases. Per donor, leukapheresis produced somewhere between about 0.94 and 10 billion PBMCs. Here is what the overall study found, with its caveats: Higher generation probabilities were observed for clonotypes shared by all four sorted-subset donors than for non-shared clonotypes. Naive subsets generally had larger estimated clonotype richness than memory subsets. Incomplete sequencing was indicated by rarefaction of sorted-subset datasets, despite the large sequencing depth. Across a few donors, roughly 5.1% of naive CD4, around 3.3% of naive CD8, 2% to 2.5% of memory CD4, and approximately 0.4% of memory CD8 clonotypes were shared. Pairwise subsampling led to the expectation that sequencing depth would affect the degree of clonotype sharing among donors. Because the study included a small number of donors, the genetic and exposure-history diversity represented was limited. Sampling was limited to blood, and TCR repertoires in tissue likely differ from TCR repertoires in blood.

Donors were healthy HIV-negative adults with no recently reported acute infections or vaccinations. Every donor was a Caucasian adult residing in Nashville, Tennessee, USA. Magnetic negative selection was used to enrich CD4+ T cells, after which naive cells were positively selected on CD45RA and the negative fraction became the memory subset. After blood collection by leukapheresis, PBMCs were isolated using Ficoll-Histopaque density gradient centrifugation and then cryopreserved in the vapor phase of liquid nitrogen. Purity and quantity of every magnetically sorted T cell population were checked by analytical flow cytometry. Genomic DNA was isolated from every sorted fraction and measured by UV absorbance on a Nanodrop 2000c.

The receptor was isolated from a man younger than 30 in good health. The V and J segments used are TRBV20-1 and TRBJ1-1; confidence is insufficient to name the D gene. Sequenced input: naive CD4+ T cells sorted from blood. What this sample's cell subset or site label stands for: CD45RA+ positively selected. The CDR3 region reads CSVLTWPEAFF. The DNA is as follows: TGCAGTGTACTAACATGGCCTGAAGCTTTCTTT.